The clone carrying this T cell receptor beta chain came up many times. What it binds is not known. The data belong to a study of response to subunit inactivated influenza vaccine. General study findings and limits: Few new T cells, the authors suggested, are recruited by each seasonal influenza vaccination.

MiXCR, applied by TCRdb to the RT-PCR reads, yields one record per CDR3 protein. The table has about 500,000 distinct CDR3 sequences, roughly 7.6% seen once; the top ten hold 10% to 15%. The CDR3 covers 17 residues. The V end was cut by 3 bases, the J end by 0 bases, with 15 bases between. Germline V gene lookup returns CDR1 ENHRY and CDR2 SYGVKD. The genes are TRBV10-3 and TRBJ1-5, with D perhaps TRBD1 (6 bases). The source was PBMCs from blood, collected around 2 years after vaccination. This receptor was identified in a man between 50 and 69 years old who received an inactivated influenza vaccine. CDR3 sequence: CAISDRGRGDSNQPQHF. Written as DNA, the CDR3 is TGTGCCATCAGTGACAGGGGAAGGGGAGATAGCAATCAGCCCCAGCATTTT.